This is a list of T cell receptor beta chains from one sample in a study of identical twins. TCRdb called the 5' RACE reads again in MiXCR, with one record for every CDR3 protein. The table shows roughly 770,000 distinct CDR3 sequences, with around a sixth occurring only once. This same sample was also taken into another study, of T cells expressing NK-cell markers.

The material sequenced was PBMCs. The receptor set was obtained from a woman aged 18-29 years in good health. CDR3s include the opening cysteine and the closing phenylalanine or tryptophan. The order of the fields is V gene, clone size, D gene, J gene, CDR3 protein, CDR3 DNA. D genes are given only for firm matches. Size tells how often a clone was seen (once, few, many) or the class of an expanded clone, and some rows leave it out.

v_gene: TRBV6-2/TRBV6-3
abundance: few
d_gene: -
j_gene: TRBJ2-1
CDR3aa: CASSSQGMEAYNEQFF
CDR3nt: TGTGCCAGCAGTTCACAGGGAATGGAGGCATACAATGAGCAGTTCTTC

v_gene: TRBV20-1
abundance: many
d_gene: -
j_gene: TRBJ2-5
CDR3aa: CSARNKETQYF
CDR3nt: TGCAGTGCTAGAAATAAAGAGACCCAGTACTTC

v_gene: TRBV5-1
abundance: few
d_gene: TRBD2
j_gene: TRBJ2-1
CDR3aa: CASSLTSGIYNEQFF
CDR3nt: TGCGCCAGCAGCCTGACTAGCGGGATTTACAATGAGCAGTTCTTC

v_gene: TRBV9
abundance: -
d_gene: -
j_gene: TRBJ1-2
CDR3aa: CASNPRAPF
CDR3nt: TGTGCCAGCAACCCGAGGGCGCCCTTC

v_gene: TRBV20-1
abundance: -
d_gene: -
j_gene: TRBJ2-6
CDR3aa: CSARDSSGPLGANVLTF
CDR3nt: TGCAGTGCTAGAGATTCTTCTGGCCCTCTTGGGGCCAACGTCCTGACTTTC

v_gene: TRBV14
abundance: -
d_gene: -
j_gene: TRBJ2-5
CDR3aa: CASSPNEPGTQYF
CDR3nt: TGTGCCAGCAGCCCAAACGAACCGGGGACCCAGTACTTC

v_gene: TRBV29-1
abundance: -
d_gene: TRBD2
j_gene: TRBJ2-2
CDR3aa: CSVAGGTSGDTGELFF
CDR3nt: TGCAGCGTCGCGGGAGGGACTAGCGGGGACACCGGGGAGCTGTTTTTT

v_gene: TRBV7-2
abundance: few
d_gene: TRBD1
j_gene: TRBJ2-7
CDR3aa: CASSSSTGATEQYF
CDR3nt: TGTGCCAGCAGCTCCTCGACAGGGGCCACGGAGCAGTACTTC

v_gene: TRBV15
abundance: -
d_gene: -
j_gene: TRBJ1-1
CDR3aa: CATSRVDRRGTEAFF
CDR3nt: TGTGCCACCAGCAGAGTCGACAGGCGGGGCACTGAAGCTTTCTTT

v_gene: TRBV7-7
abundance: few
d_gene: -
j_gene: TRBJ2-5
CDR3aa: CASSFGLEQETQYF
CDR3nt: TGTGCTAGCAGCTTCGGACTGGAACAAGAGACCCAGTACTTC

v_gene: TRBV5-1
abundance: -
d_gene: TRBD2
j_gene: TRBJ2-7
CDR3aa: CASSFLGLADPWGREQYF
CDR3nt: TGCGCCAGCAGCTTCCTCGGACTAGCGGACCCCTGGGGACGCGAGCAGTACTTC

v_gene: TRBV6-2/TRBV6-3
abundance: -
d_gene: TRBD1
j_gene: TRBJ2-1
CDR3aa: CASSWDRISVNEQFF
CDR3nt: TGTGCCAGCAGTTGGGACAGAATCAGCGTCAATGAGCAGTTCTTC

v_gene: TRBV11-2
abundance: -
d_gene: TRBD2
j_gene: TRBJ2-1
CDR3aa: CASRPTSGRETEQFF
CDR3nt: TGTGCCAGCAGACCGACTAGCGGGAGAGAGACTGAGCAGTTCTTC

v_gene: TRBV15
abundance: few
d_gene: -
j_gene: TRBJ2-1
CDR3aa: CATSRVLAGVFNEQFF
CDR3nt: TGTGCCACCAGCAGAGTCTTGGCAGGGGTGTTCAATGAGCAGTTCTTC

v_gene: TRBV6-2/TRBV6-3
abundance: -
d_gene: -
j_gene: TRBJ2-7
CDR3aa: CASSYSDFYEQYF
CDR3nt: TGTGCCAGCAGTTACTCGGACTTCTACGAGCAGTACTTC

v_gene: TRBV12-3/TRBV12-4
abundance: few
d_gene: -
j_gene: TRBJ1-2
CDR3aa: CASSQGSGYTF
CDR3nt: TGTGCCAGCAGTCAGGGGAGCGGCTACACCTTC

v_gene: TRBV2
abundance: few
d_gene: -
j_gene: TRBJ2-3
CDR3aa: CASSEALVGEDTQYF
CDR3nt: TGTGCCAGCAGTGAGGCCCTAGTCGGGGAAGATACGCAGTATTTT

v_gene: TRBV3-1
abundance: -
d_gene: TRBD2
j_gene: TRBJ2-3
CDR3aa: CASSQGGTSGTSTDTQYF
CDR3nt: TGTGCCAGCAGCCAAGGAGGGACTAGCGGGACCAGCACAGATACGCAGTATTTT

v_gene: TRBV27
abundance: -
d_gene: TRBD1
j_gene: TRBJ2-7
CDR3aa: CASSPRTGVGEQYF
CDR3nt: TGTGCCAGCAGCCCTCGGACAGGGGTGGGCGAGCAGTACTTC

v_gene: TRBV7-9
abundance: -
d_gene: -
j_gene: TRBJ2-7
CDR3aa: CASSFSGTLSLTKQYF
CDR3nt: TGTGCCAGCAGCTTCTCCGGGACACTTTCCCTTACGAAGCAGTACTTC

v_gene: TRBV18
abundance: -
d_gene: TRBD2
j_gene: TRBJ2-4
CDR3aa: CASSPGGGPSLAKNIQYF
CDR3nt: TGTGCCAGCTCACCAGGCGGGGGGCCCTCCCTAGCCAAAAACATTCAGTACTTC

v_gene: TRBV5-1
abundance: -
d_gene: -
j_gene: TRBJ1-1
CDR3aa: CASSLEAAEAFF
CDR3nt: TGCGCCAGCAGCTTGGAAGCAGCTGAAGCTTTCTTT

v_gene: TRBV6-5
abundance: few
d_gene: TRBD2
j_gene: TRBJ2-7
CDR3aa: CASSYSPGTSGRTGQYF
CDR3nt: TGTGCCAGCAGTTACTCGCCCGGGACTAGCGGGAGAACGGGGCAGTACTTC

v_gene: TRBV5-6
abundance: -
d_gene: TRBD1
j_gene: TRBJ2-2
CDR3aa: CASRPTGTENTGELFF
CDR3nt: TGTGCCAGCAGACCTACCGGGACAGAGAACACCGGGGAGCTGTTTTTT

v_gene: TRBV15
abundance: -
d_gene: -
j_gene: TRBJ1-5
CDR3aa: CATSTKDSLNQPQHF
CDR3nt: TGTGCCACCAGCACAAAGGACAGCCTTAATCAGCCCCAGCATTTT

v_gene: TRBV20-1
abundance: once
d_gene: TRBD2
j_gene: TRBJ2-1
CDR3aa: CCARALPGTSGSSYNEQFF
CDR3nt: TGCTGTGCTAGAGCCCTTCCCGGGACTAGCGGGAGCTCCTACAATGAGCAGTTCTTC

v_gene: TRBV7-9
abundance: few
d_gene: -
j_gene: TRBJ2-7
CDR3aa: CASRSPGPRYEQYF
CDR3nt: TGTGCCAGCAGGTCTCCGGGCCCTCGCTACGAGCAGTACTTC

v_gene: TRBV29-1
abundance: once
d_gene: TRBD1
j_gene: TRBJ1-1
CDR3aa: CSVEVQGANAFF
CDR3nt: TGCAGCGTTGAGGTACAGGGGGCCAACGCTTTCTTT

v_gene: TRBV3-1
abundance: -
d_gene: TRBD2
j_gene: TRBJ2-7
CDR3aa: CASSLLAGRGGPYEQYF
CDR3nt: TGTGCCAGCAGCCTTTTAGCGGGGCGGGGAGGACCCTACGAGCAGTACTTC

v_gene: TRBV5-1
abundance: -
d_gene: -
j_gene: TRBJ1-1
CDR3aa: CASSLYTVSTEAFF
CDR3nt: TGCGCCAGCAGCTTGTACACAGTAAGCACTGAAGCTTTCTTT

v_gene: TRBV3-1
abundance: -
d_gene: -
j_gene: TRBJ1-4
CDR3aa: CASSLRALGGANEKLFF
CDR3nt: TGTGCCAGCAGCCTTAGGGCCCTAGGGGGTGCTAATGAAAAACTGTTTTTT

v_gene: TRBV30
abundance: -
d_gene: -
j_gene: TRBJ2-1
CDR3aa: CAWRKKTTAYNEQFF
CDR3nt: TGTGCCTGGAGGAAGAAGACCACGGCCTACAATGAGCAGTTCTTC

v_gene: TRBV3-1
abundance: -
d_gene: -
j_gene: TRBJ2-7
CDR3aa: CASSQDGAEMVYEQYF
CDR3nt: TGTGCCAGCAGCCAAGACGGGGCGGAGATGGTATACGAGCAGTACTTC

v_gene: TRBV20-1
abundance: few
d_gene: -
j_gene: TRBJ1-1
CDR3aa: CSAAREWTEMNTEAFF
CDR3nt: TGCAGTGCTGCCCGCGAGTGGACAGAAATGAACACTGAAGCTTTCTTT

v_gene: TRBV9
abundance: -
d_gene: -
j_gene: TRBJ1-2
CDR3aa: CASSSTVGYGYTF
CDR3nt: TGTGCCAGCAGCTCGACAGTAGGCTATGGCTACACCTTC

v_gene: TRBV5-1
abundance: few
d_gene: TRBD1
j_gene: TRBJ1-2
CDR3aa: CASSWTGTAANYGYTF
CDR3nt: TGCGCCAGCAGCTGGACCGGGACAGCAGCTAACTATGGCTACACCTTC

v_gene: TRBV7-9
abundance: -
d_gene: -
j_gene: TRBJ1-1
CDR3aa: CASSPELSEAFF
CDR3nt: TGTGCCAGCAGCCCGGAGCTCAGCGAAGCTTTCTTT

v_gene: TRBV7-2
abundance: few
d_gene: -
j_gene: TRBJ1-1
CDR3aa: CASSWLSVNTEAFF
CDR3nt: TGTGCCAGCAGCTGGCTATCGGTGAACACTGAAGCTTTCTTT

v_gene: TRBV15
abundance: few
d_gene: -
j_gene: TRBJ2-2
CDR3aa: CATSRAKGAGELFF
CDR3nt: TGTGCCACCAGCAGAGCAAAGGGTGCCGGGGAGCTGTTTTTT

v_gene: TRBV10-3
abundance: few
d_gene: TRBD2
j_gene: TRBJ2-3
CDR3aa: CAPMARLAGGDTQYF
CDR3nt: TGTGCCCCGATGGCCCGTCTAGCGGGAGGTGATACGCAGTATTTT

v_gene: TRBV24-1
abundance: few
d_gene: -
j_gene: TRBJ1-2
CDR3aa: CATSAGNGYTF
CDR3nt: TGTGCCACCAGTGCGGGGAATGGCTACACCTTC

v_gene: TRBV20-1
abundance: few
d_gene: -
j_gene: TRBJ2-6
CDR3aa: CSARARTGANVLTF
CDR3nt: TGCAGTGCTAGAGCGCGGACTGGGGCCAACGTCCTGACTTTC

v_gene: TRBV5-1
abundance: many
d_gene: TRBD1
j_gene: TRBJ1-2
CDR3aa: CASSATSGQGAKYGYTF
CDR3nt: TGCGCCAGCAGCGCCACGTCGGGACAGGGGGCGAAGTATGGCTACACCTTC

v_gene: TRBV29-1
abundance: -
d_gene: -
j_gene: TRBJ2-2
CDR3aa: CSVESDLNTGELFF
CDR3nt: TGCAGCGTTGAGTCAGACCTGAACACCGGGGAGCTGTTTTTT

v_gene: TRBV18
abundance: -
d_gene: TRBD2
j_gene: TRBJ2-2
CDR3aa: CASSARLAGEAGELFF
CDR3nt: TGTGCCAGCTCAGCTCGACTAGCGGGAGAGGCCGGGGAGCTGTTTTTT

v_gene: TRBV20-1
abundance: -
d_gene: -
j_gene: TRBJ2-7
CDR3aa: CSASPRGSGVKEQYF
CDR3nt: TGCAGTGCTAGCCCCCGGGGTAGCGGAGTTAAGGAGCAGTACTTC

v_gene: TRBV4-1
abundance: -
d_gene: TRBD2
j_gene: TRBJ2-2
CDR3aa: CASSRLPSFGAGGPETGELFF
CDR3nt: TGCGCCAGCAGCCGCTTACCCTCCTTCGGAGCGGGAGGGCCCGAAACCGGGGAGCTGTTTTTT

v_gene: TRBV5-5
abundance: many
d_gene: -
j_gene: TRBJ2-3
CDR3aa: CASGGSTDTQYF
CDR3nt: TGTGCCAGCGGGGGGAGCACAGATACGCAGTATTTT

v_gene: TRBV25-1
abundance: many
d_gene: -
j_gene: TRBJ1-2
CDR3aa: CASSGNYGYTF
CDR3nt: TGTGCCAGCAGTGGAAACTATGGCTACACCTTC

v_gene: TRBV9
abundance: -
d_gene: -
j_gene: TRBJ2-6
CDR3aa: CASSAQAGANVLTF
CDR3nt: TGTGCCAGCAGTGCCCAGGCTGGGGCCAACGTCCTGACTTTC

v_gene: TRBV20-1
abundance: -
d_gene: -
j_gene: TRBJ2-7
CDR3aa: CSARADTSYEQYF
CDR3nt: TGCAGTGCTAGAGCTGACACCTCCTACGAGCAGTACTTC

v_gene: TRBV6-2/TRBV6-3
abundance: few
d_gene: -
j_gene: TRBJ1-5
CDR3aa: CASSQERSLGLGPQHF
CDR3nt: TGTGCCAGCAGCCAGGAAAGGTCGCTCGGTCTGGGCCCCCAGCATTTT